This T cell receptor (beta chain) was captured by sequencing in a study of tumor and adjacent non-tumor tissue in lung cancer. Study summary: Aged about 30 to 76 years, patients included 10 men and a few women with stage I to III disease.

Worth noting for this clonotype: Its matching antigen is unknown.

Three rounds of nested PCR, following a modified ARM-PCR protocol, produced the TCRbeta library. From the multiplex PCR reads, TCRdb called clonotypes with MiXCR, one entry per CDR3 protein. Found here are under 150,000 distinct CDR3 sequences, approximately 66% of them singletons; the top ten hold 15% to 20%. The study, taken as a whole, reports: TCR diversity was significantly greater in tumor than normal lung tissue.

No cell sorting was done before RNA was extracted from the tissue. Newly diagnosed lung cancer patients had thoracic surgery in China, August–late 2014, without prior chemotherapy. The germline gives CDR1 MNHEY, CDR2 SVGAGI. This CDR3 region has 15 residues. The sequenced sample consisted of lung tumor tissue. The TCR comes from a man in his sixties with small cell lung cancer. The chain has TRBV6-5 and TRBJ2-7; D might be TRBD1 or TRBD2, each matching 7 bases. The CDR3 loop reads CAIRGGLVPGYEQYV. The CDR3 DNA is TGTGCTATCAGGGGGGGGCTAGTGCCAGGCTACGAGCAGTACGTC.